What follows are 27 T cell receptor beta chains derived from one specimen sequenced in a study of CD8 T cells in ankylosing spondylitis. TCRdb fed the 5' RACE reads into MiXCR, producing one record per CDR3 protein. The sample has fewer than 350,000 distinct CDR3 sequences; roughly 10% are singletons. The sequenced material came from blood, either unsorted or a sorted T cell fraction (not recorded which). The receptors come from a female donor with ankylosing spondylitis or in good health (not recorded which).

The chain couples TRBV7-9 to TRBJ1-2; D is uncertain. V lost 5 bases to trimming and J lost 0 bases, with 13 bases between them. The germline V gene has CDR1 SEHNR and CDR2 FQNEAQ (reference sequence). The CDR3 contains 15 residues. The CDR3 coding sequence is TGTGCCAGCAGCATGACCCCCAGCCCTAACTATGGCTACACCTTC. Translated: CASSMTPSPNYGYTF.

The genes are TRBV4-2 and TRBJ2-1, with 7 bases lining up with TRBD2. Germline trimming cut 1 base from V and 3 bases from J; bases unmatched to any gene: 6. The CDR3 is 16 amino acids. CDR1 is LGHNA, CDR2 YNFKEQ, per germline. The CDR3 DNA follows: TGTGCCAGCAGCCAAGCTGCGGGAGTGGACTACAATGAGCAGTTCTTC. Its protein is CASSQAAGVDYNEQFF.

This chain joins TRBV19 and TRBJ1-3; no clear D gene. CDR3 length: 16 amino acids. The germline V gene has CDR1 LNHDA and CDR2 SQIVND (reference sequence). With 8 bases removed from V and 0 bases from J, the gap between germline ends came to 17 bases. The CDR3 spells CASALDTAVSGNTIYF. CDR3 sequence (DNA): TGTGCCAGTGCCCTCGACACAGCCGTCTCTGGAAACACCATATATTTT. Based on the CDR3 plus reference TRBV19 and TRBJ1-3, the full variable domain is DGGITQSPKYLFRKEGQNVTLSCEQNLNHDAMYWYRQDPGQGLRLIYYSQIVNDFQKGDIAEGYSVSREKKESFPLTVTSAQKNPTAFYLCASALDTAVSGNTIYFGEGSWLTVV.

There are many counts of this clonotype. The V call is TRBV6-1, the J call TRBJ2-1; 10 positions match TRBD1. The CDR3 loop spans 15 amino acids. Germline V gene sequence: CDR1 MNHNS, CDR2 SASEGT. V lost 5 bases and J lost 6; bases outside the gene matches: 7. The CDR3 sequence: CASSPGQGLFNEQFF. CDR3 in DNA: TGTGCCAGCAGTCCGGGACAGGGGTTGTTCAATGAGCAGTTCTTC.

This clonotype was picked up many times. The chain links TRBV20-1 to TRBJ2-7, with a tentative D call TRBD1 (7 bases). CDR1 and CDR2 (germline): DFQATT, SNEGSKA (reference sequence). V gave up 0 bases and J gave up 4 bases, with 13 bases separating them. The CDR3 sequence is 14 residues long. The CDR3 protein is CSARDAGQIYEQYF. CDR3 bases: TGCAGTGCTAGAGACGCGGGACAGATATACGAGCAGTACTTC.

About this clonotype: This may stem from a read error, because a much larger clone lies one nucleotide away. V and J are TRBV29-1 and TRBJ2-5; unclear D gene. Per the germline V gene, CDR1 is SQVTM and CDR2 is ANQGSEA. CDR3 length: 11 amino acids. The CDR3 sequence: CSVSLTETRYF. In DNA form, the CDR3 reads TGCAGCGTCTCCCTAACAGAGACCCGGTACTTC.

This clonotype was seen repeatedly, ten times or more. CDR3 nucleotide sequence: TGCGCCAGCAGCTTGGAGTCTGGGGGCGTCCGCTACAATGAGCAGTTCTTC. It yields the protein CASSLESGGVRYNEQFF. The chain joins TRBV5-1 to TRBJ2-1, with D possibly being TRBD1 (6 bases). Looked up from germline, CDR1 is SGHRS and CDR2 is YFSETQ. The length of the CDR3 is 17 residues. The V end lost 0 bases, the J end lost 3 bases, and 16 bases lay between the germline ends.

This clonotype was observed at least ten times. This chain connects TRBV5-1 to TRBJ2-5; the D is unclear. The germline gives CDR1 SGHRS, CDR2 YFSETQ. Trimming took off 2 bases at V and 2 bases at J, with 10 bases between the two ends. The CDR3 is 14 amino acids. The CDR3 region has the DNA TGCGCCAGCAGCTTTAATGGATGGCAAGAGACCCAGTACTTC. Its protein product is CASSFNGWQETQYF.

This clonotype was seen repeatedly, ten times or more. The chain carries TRBV20-1 and TRBJ1-5; tentative D call: TRBD1 (5 bases). Germline CDR1 and CDR2: DFQATT and SNEGSKA (reference sequence). The V gene lost 4 bases and the J gene lost 0 bases, with 7 bases spanning the gap. The CDR3 runs to 13 residues. CDR3 nucleotides: TGCAGTGCTATCCAGGGTAGCAATCAGCCCCAGCATTTT. Translating gives CSAIQGSNQPQHF.

This clonotype has ten or more counts. This chain uses TRBV5-1 with TRBJ1-1; D ambiguous. The germline V and J ends were trimmed by 2 bases and 0 bases, with 8 bases remaining between them. Germline V lookup: CDR1 SGHRS, CDR2 YFSETQ. This CDR3 has 14 amino acids. The CDR3 is CASSFGEVNTEAFF. The CDR3 bases are TGCGCCAGCAGCTTCGGGGAGGTGAACACTGAAGCTTTCTTT.

The sample holds many counts of this clonotype. The J gene is TRBJ2-7, the V gene TRBV20-1; TRBD1 matches at 8 bases. Germline V gene lookup returns CDR1 DFQATT and CDR2 SNEGSKA (reference sequence). The CDR3 is made up of 14 amino acids. The ends lost 5 bases at V and 4 bases at J; junction bases unmatched: 10. CDR3 nucleotides: TGCAGTGCTTGGACAGGGAAGGGTAATTACGAGCAGTACTTC. Protein product: CSAWTGKGNYEQYF.

This clonotype was picked up many times. V is TRBV18 and J is TRBJ2-7; 8 positions agree with TRBD2. Per the germline V gene, CDR1 is KGHSH and CDR2 is LQKENI. The J segment lost 7 bases and the V segment lost 0 bases, leaving 5 bases of the junction unmatched. This CDR3 contains 14 residues. DNA for the CDR3: TGTGCCAGCTCACCACCCGGGAGGGCCGATGAGCAGTACTTC. This gives the protein CASSPPGRADEQYF.

As concerns this clonotype: This may stem from a read error, because a much larger clone lies one nucleotide away. V gene TRBV12-3 or TRBV12-4 combines with J gene TRBJ1-5; 11 nucleotides line up with TRBD1. CDR3 length: 16 residues. The CDR3 region has the DNA TGTGCCAGCAGTTTACCCCGGGACAGGGGGTATCAGCTCCAGCATTTT. The encoded protein is CASSLPRDRGYQLQHF.

This clonotype occurred many times. DNA for the CDR3: TGTGCCACCTCTGCCCCGCAGAACACTGAAGCTTTCTTT. This codes for CATSAPQNTEAFF. The chain is built from TRBV10-3 and TRBJ1-1; D is unresolved. This CDR3 is built from 13 residues. The germline V gene has CDR1 ENHRY and CDR2 SYGVKD. V lost 10 bases and J 1 base, leaving 13 bases between the germline ends.

In its sample, this clonotype was seen many times. This chain uses TRBV5-1 with TRBJ2-3; 7 nucleotides line up with TRBD2. Germline values: CDR1 SGHRS, CDR2 YFSETQ. J gave up 3 bases and V 7 bases, and 14 bases lay outside the gene matches. The CDR3 is 16 residues long. CDR3 protein: CASLAGPAGRTDTQYF. The CDR3 DNA is TGCGCCAGCTTGGCCGGTCCAGCGGGAAGGACAGATACGCAGTATTTT.

This clonotype was seen at least ten times. The chain combines TRBV29-1 with TRBJ1-3; the D gene is possibly TRBD1 (6 bases). Germline V gene lookup returns CDR1 SQVTM and CDR2 ANQGSEA. Trimming took off 5 bases at V and 0 bases at J, with 20 bases between the two ends. The CDR3 runs 17 residues. CDR3 coding DNA: TGCAGCGTTCAATTAACAGGGAACCCAAGCTCTGGAAACACCATATATTTT. Translating it yields CSVQLTGNPSSGNTIYF.

This clonotype has ten or more counts. The chain couples TRBV14 to TRBJ2-1; unclear D gene. The CDR3 runs to 17 residues. Per germline, CDR1 SGHDN and CDR2 FVKESK. V lost 1 base to trimming and J lost 4 bases, with 17 bases between them. The CDR3: CASSQAVWVMGYNEQFF. The CDR3 nucleotides read TGTGCCAGCAGCCAAGCGGTTTGGGTAATGGGATACAATGAGCAGTTCTTC. Variable domain in full (rest from reference TRBV14 and TRBJ2-1): EAGVTQFPSHSVIEKGQTVTLRCDPISGHDNLYWYRRVMGKEIKFLLHFVKESKQDESGMPNNRFLAERTGGTYSTLKVQPAELEDSGVYFCASSQAVWVMGYNEQFFGPGTRLTVL.

This clonotype has just a few counts. The V gene is TRBV5-6, the J gene TRBJ1-6; 7 bases map to TRBD1. V was clipped by 0 bases and J by 4 bases; unmatched bases: 7. CDR3 size: 17 residues. The germline CDR1 and CDR2 sequences are SGHDT and YYEEEE. CDR3 in amino acids: CASSLGGTALYNSPLHF. For the CDR3, the DNA is TGTGCCAGCAGCTTGGGTGGGACAGCCCTTTATAATTCACCCCTCCACTTT.

This clonotype was seen just once. This could be a read error, since a much larger clone is one nucleotide away. The rearrangement uses TRBV6-1 and TRBJ2-7, with D possibly matching TRBD1 (6 bases). The V end was cut by 6 bases, the J end by 2 bases, with 17 bases between. In germline, CDR1 is MNHNS, CDR2 SASEGT. The CDR3 is made up of 15 amino acids. The CDR3 bases are TGTGCCAGCAGATCCACAGGGAATAACCCCTACGAGCAGTACTTC. It codes for CASRSTGNNPYEQYF.

The table lists this clonotype with a count of one. One end of the junction fails to match germline, which may point to a read error. CDR3 in DNA: TGTGCCAGCTGCTTAGTTGAGGGCAGGGGGTACCCCACTAGCAAGTTCTTC. Its translation is CASCLVEGRGYPTSKFF. The rearrangement links TRBV7-2 to TRBJ2-1, with a weak D call TRBD1 (7 bases). The CDR3 consists of 17 residues. Germline V gene data show CDR1 as SGHTA and CDR2 as FQGNSA.

The rearrangement uses TRBV28 and TRBJ2-3, with TRBD2 matching 7 bases. The germline V gene has CDR1 MDHEN and CDR2 SYDVKM. The CDR3 consists of 14 residues. J gave up 3 bases and V 10 bases, and 10 bases lay outside the gene matches. The CDR3 spells CATGTRGMTDTQYF. The CDR3 nucleotides read TGTGCCACTGGGACGCGGGGGATGACAGATACGCAGTATTTT.

A remark on this clonotype: The junction departs from the called germline gene at one end, perhaps through a read error. The J gene is TRBJ2-7, the V gene TRBV30; a possible D gene is TRBD2 (5 bases). Germline CDR1 is GTSNPN and CDR2 is SVGIG (reference sequence). The CDR3 covers 11 residues. In DNA, the CDR3 is TGTGCCTGGAGTGGAGGGCGCGAGCAGAACTTC. Its protein product is CAWSGGREQNF.

This clonotype was seen repeatedly, ten times or more. The rearrangement links TRBV2 to TRBJ2-7; TRBD2 is a possible D gene (5 bases). V dropped 6 bases and J dropped 3 bases, with 21 bases sitting between them. CDR1 and CDR2 (germline): SNHLY, FYNNEI. This CDR3 spans 16 amino acids. The CDR3 nucleotides read TGTGCCAGCAGACAAAAAACCCGGGATAGCCACTACGAGCAGTACTTC. Translated: CASRQKTRDSHYEQYF.

V usage is TRBV5-1 and J usage is TRBJ2-7, with D unresolved. Trimming took 3 bases from V and 5 from J, leaving 6 bases between them. CDR1 is SGHRS and CDR2 is YFSETQ in the germline V gene. The CDR3 spans 11 residues. CDR3 sequence (DNA): TGCGCCAGCAGCTCTTCGGACGAGCAGTACTTC. This gives the protein CASSSSDEQYF. Full variable domain (outside the CDR3, taken from reference TRBV5-1 and TRBJ2-7): KAGVTQTPRYLIKTRGQQVTLSCSPISGHRSVSWYQQTPGQGLQFLFEYFSETQRNKGNFPGRFSGRQFSNSRSEMNVSTLELGDSALYLCASSSSDEQYFGPGTRLTVT.

This clonotype was seen repeatedly, ten times or more. The genes are TRBV20-1 and TRBJ2-7; D remains ambiguous. Germline CDR1 DFQATT, CDR2 SNEGSKA (reference sequence). V was trimmed by 6 bases and J by 3 bases, leaving 6 bases between them. This CDR3 has 10 amino acids. CDR3: CSARGYEQYF. CDR3 in DNA: TGCAGTGCCCGCGGCTACGAGCAGTACTTC.

At least ten counts were recorded for this clonotype. The rearrangement joins TRBV20-1 to TRBJ1-1; tentative D call: TRBD1 (5 bases). Trimming removed 6 bases from V and 1 base from J, with 12 bases in between. The CDR3 runs 13 residues. The germline gives CDR1 DFQATT, CDR2 SNEGSKA (reference sequence). The CDR3 DNA is TGCAGTGCCCGAGCTGGGGGGAACACTGAAGCTTTCTTT. It yields the protein CSARAGGNTEAFF.

In its sample, this clonotype was seen a few times. CDR3 coding DNA: TGCGCCAGCAGCTTGGTGCCTAGCGGGGGGGGGACAGATACGCAGTATTTT. Amino acid sequence: CASSLVPSGGGTDTQYF. The rearrangement uses TRBV5-1 and TRBJ2-3; 12 bases are shared with TRBD2. V trimming: 0 bases; J trimming: 3 bases; junction bases outside the gene matches: 5. CDR3 length: 17 amino acids. Germline assignment: CDR1 SGHRS and CDR2 YFSETQ.